This TCR beta chain was captured by sequencing in a study of quantifying T cell responses using KT2 cells. Overall study: cDNA was made from DNase-treated RNA using alpha and beta constant primers.

Each cDNA got a UMI-containing oligo ligated at its 3' end. The first PCR ran 4 to 5 cycles with an equimolar RC1.1 and RC1.2 beta primer mix. From the UMI-ligation and nested PCR reads, TCRdb called clonotypes with MiXCR, one entry per CDR3 protein. Among around 56,000 distinct CDR3 sequences listed, roughly 12% were seen once. This clonotype showed up many times. Sequencing was carried out using PBMCs spiked with cells of the T cell clone KT2. The source is a human donor.

The CDR3 loop reads CASSFGGISYEQYF. The CDR3 DNA is TGTGCCAGCAGCTTCGGCGGCATCTCCTACGAGCAGTACTTC. This chain joins TRBV11-3 and TRBJ2-7; the D is unclear. The CDR3 covers 14 residues. Trimming stripped 3 bases from V and 0 bases from J, with 9 bases between. Germline V lookup: CDR1 SGHNT, CDR2 YENEEA.